Following are 18 T cell receptor beta chains from one sample sequenced in a study of T cell responses to AZD1222 COVID-19 vaccine. Clones were read by immunoSEQ multiplex PCR, and TCRdb kept only the in-frame ones, dropping some. The table shows about 150,000 clones, with 75% to 90% occurring only once. The specimen was peripheral blood, collected 28 days after the second AZD1222 dose. Receptors were obtained from an adult who received the AZD1222 COVID-19 vaccine.

The chain has TRBV6-4 and TRBJ2-2; D uncertain. Trimming removed 8 bases at V and 4 bases at J, with 14 bases between. The CDR3 extends over 14 amino acids. The germline gives CDR1 MRHNA, CDR2 SNTAGT. The CDR3 loop is CASEKGSGTGELFF. The CDR3 DNA reads TGTGCCAGCGAAAAGGGTTCGGGCACCGGGGAGCTGTTTTTT.

V usage is TRBV19 and J usage is TRBJ1-1; D is ambiguous. The CDR3 consists of 12 residues. The V and J ends lost 8 bases and 1 base respectively, with 8 bases between them. The germline V gene has CDR1 LNHDA and CDR2 SQIVND (reference sequence). The CDR3 region is CASEGTNTEAFF. CDR3 coding DNA: TGTGCCAGTGAAGGTACGAACACTGAAGCTTTCTTT.

The rearrangement joins TRBV29-1 to TRBJ2-3; D is perhaps TRBD2 (5 bases). Germline CDR1 is SQVTM and CDR2 is ANQGSEA. This CDR3 has 10 amino acids. Trimming shortened V by 7 bases and J by 6 bases, and 8 bases separated the two germline ends. CDR3 DNA sequence: TGCAGCGCGGGAACCGATACGCAGTATTTT. Residues: CSAGTDTQYF.

The gene calls are TRBV6-2 or TRBV6-3 and TRBJ2-5, with 8 positions matching TRBD1. Trimming removed 4 bases from V and 4 bases from J; junction bases left unmatched: 8. Germline V gene lookup returns CDR1 MNHEY and CDR2 SVGEGT. This CDR3 region has 15 residues. The CDR3 coding sequence is TGTGCCAGCAGTTCCACTAGGACAGGGATAGAGACCCAGTACTTC. Encoded protein: CASSSTRTGIETQYF.

This rearrangement joins TRBV7-9 to TRBJ2-3; 9 bases line up with TRBD1. The V gene's germline CDR1 is SEHNR and CDR2 FQNEAQ (reference sequence). V shed 4 bases and J 8 bases; nucleotides not matched to a gene: 16. This CDR3 has 17 amino acids. In nucleotides, the CDR3 is TGTGCCAGCAGCTCCGCCTCCGGGACAGGGAATGGGGGTACGCAGTATTTT. This codes for CASSSASGTGNGGTQYF.

This clone appeared a single time. The chain employs TRBV7-2 and TRBJ2-2; maybe TRBD1 (5 bases). Trimming pared 5 bases from V and 2 bases from J, leaving 15 bases between. Germline CDR1 is SGHTA and CDR2 is FQGNSA. The CDR3 contains 16 residues. In DNA form, the CDR3 reads TGTGCCAGCAGCGTCAGGTCACAGGTTAACACCGGGGAGCTGTTTTTT. Translation: CASSVRSQVNTGELFF.

This clone has a handful of counts. The chain recombines TRBV7-2 with TRBJ2-3; D ambiguous. This CDR3 comprises 13 residues. CDR1 and CDR2 (germline): SGHTA, FQGNSA. The ends were cut back, 4 bases at V and 6 bases at J, with 11 bases in the middle. CDR3 in DNA: TGTGCCAGCAGCTCCGTCACCGGGGATACGCAGTATTTT. It translates to CASSSVTGDTQYF.

The CDR3 protein is CSAKGGTTQYF. CDR3 sequence (DNA): TGCAGTGCTAAAGGGGGGACAACGCAGTATTTT. The V call is TRBV20-1, the J call TRBJ2-3; D tentatively reads TRBD1 or TRBD2 (6 bases each). CDR3 length equals 11 residues. Germline-derived CDR1 and CDR2 are DFQATT and SNEGSKA (reference sequence). Trimming cost V 4 bases and J 9 bases, with 11 bases left between them.

The chain couples TRBV29-1 to TRBJ1-1, with D hard to call. The V and J ends lost 7 bases and 6 bases respectively, with 12 bases between them. The length of the CDR3 is 11 residues. The V gene's germline CDR1 is SQVTM and CDR2 ANQGSEA. CDR3 loop: CSAIVNSEAFF. The CDR3 coding sequence is TGCAGCGCTATAGTAAATTCTGAAGCTTTCTTT.

This clone was seen a single time. The gene calls are TRBV7-8 and TRBJ1-1; D not certain. Deletions cut 0 bases from V and 0 bases from J, with 2 bases between. CDR1 is SGHVS and CDR2 is FQNEAQ in the germline V gene. The CDR3 sequence is 13 residues long. The CDR3 loop reads CASSLALNTEAFF. In nucleotides, the CDR3 is TGTGCCAGCAGCTTAGCGCTGAACACTGAAGCTTTCTTT.

The genes are TRBV3-1 (or the pseudogene TRBV3-2) and TRBJ2-5; no definite D call. V was shortened by 1 base and J by 5 bases, with 5 bases between the two germline ends. Germline V gene data show CDR1 as LGHDT and CDR2 as YNNKEL (reference sequence). The CDR3 sequence is 12 residues long. CDR3 residues: CASSQVPETQYF. The CDR3, as DNA: TGTGCCAGCAGCCAAGTACCGGAGACCCAGTACTTC.

The gene calls are TRBV5-1 and TRBJ2-5, with TRBD2 matching 8 bases. Germline CDR1 and CDR2: SGHRS and YFSETQ. Losses at the gene ends were 7 bases for V and 6 bases for J; bases not matched to a gene: 11. CDR3 length: 14 residues. In DNA form, the CDR3 reads TGCGCCAGCGGAGGAGCGGGAGATCCCAAGACCCAGTACTTC. Its translation: CASGGAGDPKTQYF.

V is TRBV5-6 and J is TRBJ1-5, with 11 bases lining up with TRBD1. V lost 4 bases, J lost 0 bases, and 6 bases stayed unmatched. This CDR3 spans 17 amino acids. Germline values: CDR1 SGHDT, CDR2 YYEEEE. This chain's CDR3 is CASSARTGGRSNQPQHF. CDR3 nucleotides: TGTGCCAGCAGCGCCCGGACAGGGGGCCGTAGCAATCAGCCCCAGCATTTT.

The table lists this clone with a count of one. The V and J genes are TRBV6-5 and TRBJ1-2; TRBD1 might be the D (6 bases). Trimming took 6 bases from V and 2 from J, leaving 13 bases between them. The CDR3 has 14 amino acids. Germline CDR1 is MNHEY and CDR2 is SVGAGI. The CDR3 loop is CASRGNRENYGYTF. In DNA form, the CDR3 reads TGTGCCAGCAGGGGGAACAGGGAGAACTATGGCTACACCTTC.

The rearrangement joins TRBV19 to TRBJ2-3; D perhaps matches TRBD1 (6 bases). Trimming pared 3 bases from V and 9 bases from J, leaving 16 bases between. The germline gives CDR1 LNHDA, CDR2 SQIVND (reference sequence). CDR3 length: 14 amino acids. CDR3 coding DNA: TGTGCCAGTAGTATTGAAGGGGGTAAGGGCACGCAGTATTTT. It codes for CASSIEGGKGTQYF.

This chain links TRBV24-1 with TRBJ2-1; 11 nucleotides match TRBD1. Germline values: CDR1 KGHDR, CDR2 SFDVKD. V lost 3 bases to trimming and J lost 7 bases; unmatched junction nucleotides: 7. This CDR3 spans 16 amino acids. The CDR3 nucleotides read TGTGCCACCAGTGATCCGGGACAGGGGGTTGGGAATGAGCAGTTCTTC. Translated, it gives CATSDPGQGVGNEQFF.

The chain has TRBV6-2 or TRBV6-3 and TRBJ2-7; 8 bases are shared with TRBD1. This CDR3 region has 15 residues. The V segment lost 2 bases and the J segment 2 bases; nucleotides outside the gene matches: 5. Germline CDR1 is MNHEY and CDR2 is SVGEGT. Here the CDR3 reads CASSYADRDTYEQYF. CDR3 nucleotide sequence: TGTGCCAGCAGTTACGCGGACAGGGATACCTACGAGCAGTACTTC.

V and J are TRBV5-8 and TRBJ2-1, with 10 bases fitting TRBD2. V shed 6 bases, J shed 3 bases, and the junction held 15 bases outside the gene matches. The CDR3 is made up of 18 amino acids. Germline lookup yields CDR1 SGHTS and CDR2 YDEGEE. CDR3 sequence (DNA): TGTGCCAGCACCCCGGCGTCTAGCGGGAGCCCTCTCTACAATGAGCAGTTCTTC. Its translation: CASTPASSGSPLYNEQFF.